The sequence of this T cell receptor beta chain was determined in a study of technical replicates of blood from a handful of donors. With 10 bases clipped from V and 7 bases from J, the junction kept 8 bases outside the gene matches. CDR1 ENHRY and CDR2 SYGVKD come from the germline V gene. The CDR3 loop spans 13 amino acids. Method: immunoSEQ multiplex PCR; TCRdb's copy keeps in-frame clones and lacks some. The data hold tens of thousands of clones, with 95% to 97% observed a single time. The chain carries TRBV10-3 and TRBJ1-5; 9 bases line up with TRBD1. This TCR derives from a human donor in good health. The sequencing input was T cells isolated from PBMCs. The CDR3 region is CATRDRERQPQHF. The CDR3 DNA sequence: TGTGCCACCCGGGACAGGGAGCGGCAGCCCCAGCATTTT.